These T cell receptor beta chains were read from a single sample in a study of a mutant IDH1 vaccine in newly diagnosed glioma. The antigens these receptors bind are not known. This table comes from immunoSEQ multiplex PCR, and its TCRdb copy is limited to in-frame clones, with some not included. The data contain around 53,000 clones, approximately 84% of them seen just once; the ten biggest clones take up 3.5% to 4.5%. The sample was PBMCs, taken from a glioma patient whose treatment included an IDH1 peptide vaccine. These receptors all stem from a woman aged 25 to 39 with glioma. Some clones in this sample may be carry-over from other donors' samples. Each CDR3 is given with its conserved first and last residue. Fields, in order: D gene, clone size, V gene, J gene, CDR3 protein, CDR3 DNA. The D gene is left open where the match is weak. A row's size may be missing; if present it is once, few, many or a size class.

>NA|once|TRBV10-1|TRBJ2-7
CASSEVGSYEQYF
TGCGCCAGCAGTGAGGTCGGCTCCTACGAGCAGTACTTC
>NA|once|TRBV20-1|TRBJ2-3
CSARDEDTQYF
TGCAGTGCTAGAGATGAGGATACGCAGTATTTT
>TRBD1|NA|TRBV7-9|TRBJ1-5
CASSLVGTGISNQPQHF
TGTGCCAGCAGCTTAGTAGGGACAGGGATTAGCAATCAGCCCCAGCATTTT
>TRBD2|NA|TRBV7-6|TRBJ2-1
CASSFLAGAGNEQFF
TGTGCCAGCAGCTTCCTAGCGGGAGCGGGCAATGAGCAGTTCTTC
>TRBD2|few|TRBV4-1|TRBJ2-7
CASSHTSGHYEQYF
TGCGCCAGCAGCCACACTAGCGGGCACTACGAGCAGTACTTC
>NA|NA|TRBV5-5|TRBJ1-5
CASSLAPQSSNQPQHF
TGTGCCAGCAGCTTGGCGCCCCAGAGCAGCAATCAGCCCCAGCATTTT
>TRBD2|NA|TRBV5-5|TRBJ2-7
CASSSGTSGTSYEQYF
TGTGCCAGCAGCTCAGGGACTAGCGGGACTTCCTACGAGCAGTACTTC
>TRBD1|NA|TRBV15|TRBJ1-4
CATSTEGAGEKLFF
TGTGCCACCAGCACCGAGGGGGCAGGGGAAAAACTGTTTTTT
>NA|NA|TRBV30|TRBJ2-7
CAWSVGFEQYF
TGTGCCTGGAGTGTGGGGTTCGAGCAGTACTTC
>TRBD1|few|TRBV9|TRBJ2-1
CASSVAGTGDNEQFF
TGTGCCAGCAGCGTAGCTGGAACAGGGGACAATGAGCAGTTCTTC
>NA|NA|TRBV9|TRBJ2-7
CASSSAGHAYEQYF
TGTGCCAGCAGCTCCGCGGGACATGCCTACGAGCAGTACTTC
>TRBD1|NA|TRBV10-2|TRBJ2-7
CASSPGQVPYEQYF
TGCGCCAGTTCACCGGGACAGGTACCCTACGAGCAGTACTTC
>NA|NA|TRBV7-7|TRBJ1-4
CASSQGGSGEKLFF
TGTGCTAGCAGCCAAGGGGGATCGGGTGAAAAACTGTTTTTT
>NA|NA|TRBV10-3|TRBJ1-2
CAISHLGRGGYGYTF
TGTGCCATCTCCCACCTCGGGAGAGGTGGATATGGCTACACCTTC
>NA|NA|TRBV30|TRBJ1-1
CASLTWGRLTNTEAFF
TGTGCCTCCCTAACCTGGGGGCGATTAACGAACACTGAAGCTTTCTTT
>NA|NA|TRBV30|TRBJ2-1
CAWAGEEGEQFF
TGTGCCTGGGCAGGGGAGGAGGGTGAGCAGTTCTTC
>NA|NA|TRBV5-6|TRBJ2-1
CASSSSAYNEQFF
TGTGCCAGCAGCTCCTCTGCCTACAATGAGCAGTTCTTC
>NA|NA|TRBV19|TRBJ1-2
CASTQIGRPNYGYTF
TGTGCCAGTACCCAAATAGGCAGACCTAACTATGGCTACACCTTC
>NA|NA|TRBV30|TRBJ2-5
CAYATDRRGYKETQYF
TGTGCCTATGCAACCGACCGAAGGGGTTACAAAGAGACCCAGTACTTC
>NA|few|TRBV14|TRBJ1-1
CASSQASLDRSGFF
TGTGCCAGCAGCCAAGCGTCACTCGACAGGAGTGGATTCTTT
>NA|NA|TRBV28|TRBJ1-4
CASSLGGTPRNEKLFF
TGTGCCAGCAGTTTAGGCGGGACTCCACGGAATGAAAAACTGTTTTTT
>NA|NA|TRBV19|TRBJ1-1
CASSISGVPAEAFF
TGTGCCAGTAGTATATCGGGGGTTCCAGCTGAAGCTTTCTTT
>NA|NA|TRBV6-1|TRBJ2-1
CASSSKISRDEQFF
TGTGCCAGCAGTTCGAAAATATCCAGGGATGAGCAGTTCTTC
>NA|NA|TRBV9|TRBJ2-1
CASSVAKASNEQFF
TGTGCCAGCAGCGTAGCTAAGGCCTCGAATGAGCAGTTCTTC
>TRBD1|NA|TRBV6-1|TRBJ2-3
CASSEGRGQVTDTQYF
TGTGCCAGCAGTGAAGGGAGGGGACAGGTCACAGATACGCAGTATTTT
>TRBD2|once|TRBV5-6|TRBJ2-7
CASSPPRREEPYEQYF
TGTGCCAGCAGTCCCCCGAGGCGGGAGGAACCCTACGAGCAGTACTTC
>TRBD2|NA|TRBV19|TRBJ2-3
CASSIATGLAGVSYF
TGTGCCAGTAGTATAGCTACGGGACTAGCGGGAGTTTCGTATTTT
>TRBD1|NA|TRBV9|TRBJ1-3
CASSYPRDSTGNTIYF
TGTGCCAGCAGCTACCCCCGGGACAGCACTGGAAACACCATATATTTT